This TCR beta chain was found in a study of naive and memory T cell subsets. CDR1 and CDR2 from the germline V gene are SGHAT and FQNNGV. The CDR3 sequence is 12 residues long. Trimming left V 5 bases short and J 4 bases short, with 6 bases between. A single count supports this clonotype. Antigen specificity is unknown. Whole-blood samples were more than 2 ml of peripheral blood from healthy adult volunteers. The library had UMIs added by 3' ligation of an oligonucleotide to TCR cDNA. Study-wide results and caveats: The RNA method is potentially sensitive to activation and differentiation changes.

For blood and skin samples, reverse transcription used TCR alpha and beta constant primers. The SP2 primer and nested alpha and beta constant region primers amplified ligated cDNA in four rounds. TCRdb ran MiXCR on the 5' RACE reads and lists one entry per CDR3 protein. This sample has more than 20,000 distinct CDR3 sequences, with roughly 25% found just once. J is TRBJ1-3 and V is TRBV11-2; D not certain. The receptor was isolated from a female donor in good health. CDR3 in amino acids: CASSRTGNTIYF. The CDR3 nucleotides are TGTGCCAGCAGCCGGACCGGAAACACCATATATTTT.